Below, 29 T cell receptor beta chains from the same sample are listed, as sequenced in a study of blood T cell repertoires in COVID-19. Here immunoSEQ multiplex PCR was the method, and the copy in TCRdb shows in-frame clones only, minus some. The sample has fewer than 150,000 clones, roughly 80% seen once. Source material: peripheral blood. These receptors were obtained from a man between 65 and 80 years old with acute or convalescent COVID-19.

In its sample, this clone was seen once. CDR3 coding DNA: TGTGCCAGCAGATTCATCGACACAAACGGAGGCTACACCTTC. Translated, it gives CASRFIDTNGGYTF. V is TRBV28 and J is TRBJ1-2, with unresolved D. The CDR3 has 14 amino acids. The germline gives CDR1 MDHEN, CDR2 SYDVKM. V lost 6 bases, J lost 8 bases, and 19 bases lay in between.

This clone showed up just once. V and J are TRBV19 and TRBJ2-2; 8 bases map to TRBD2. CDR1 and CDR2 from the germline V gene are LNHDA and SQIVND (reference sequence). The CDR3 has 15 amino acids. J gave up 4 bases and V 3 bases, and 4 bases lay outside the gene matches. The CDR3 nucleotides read TGTGCCAGTAGTATCGGACTAGCTGGCACCGGGGAGCTGTTTTTT. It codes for CASSIGLAGTGELFF.

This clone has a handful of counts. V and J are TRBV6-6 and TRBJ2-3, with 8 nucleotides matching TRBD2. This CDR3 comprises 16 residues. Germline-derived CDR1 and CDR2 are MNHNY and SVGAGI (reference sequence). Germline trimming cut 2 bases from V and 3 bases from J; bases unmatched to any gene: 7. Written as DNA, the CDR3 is TGTGCCAGCAGTTACGGAACTAGCGGAGAAACAGATACGCAGTATTTT. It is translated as CASSYGTSGETDTQYF.

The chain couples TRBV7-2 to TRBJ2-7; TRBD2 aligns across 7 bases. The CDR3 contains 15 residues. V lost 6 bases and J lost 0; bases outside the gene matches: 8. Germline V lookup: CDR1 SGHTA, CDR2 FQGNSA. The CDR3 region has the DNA TGTGCCAGCAGTAGTTACGGACTAGTCTCCTACGAGCAGTACTTC. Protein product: CASSSYGLVSYEQYF. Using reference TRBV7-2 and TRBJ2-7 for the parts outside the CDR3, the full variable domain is GAGVSQSPSNKVTEKGKDVELRCDPISGHTALYWYRQSLGQGLEFLIYFQGNSAPDKSGLPSDRFSAERTGGSVSTLTIQRTQQEDSAVYLCASSSYGLVSYEQYFGPGTRLTVT.

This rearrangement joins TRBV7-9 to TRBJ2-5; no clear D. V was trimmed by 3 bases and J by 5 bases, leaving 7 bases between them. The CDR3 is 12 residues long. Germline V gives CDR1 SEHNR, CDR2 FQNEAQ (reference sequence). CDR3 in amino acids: CASSFVLETQYF. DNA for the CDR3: TGTGCCAGCAGCTTCGTCCTGGAGACCCAGTACTTC.

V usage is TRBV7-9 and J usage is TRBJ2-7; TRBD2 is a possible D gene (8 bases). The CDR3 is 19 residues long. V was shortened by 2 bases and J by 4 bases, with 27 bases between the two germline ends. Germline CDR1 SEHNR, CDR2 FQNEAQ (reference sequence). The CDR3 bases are TGTGCCAGCAGCTTACTAGGACAGGCGGAGAATAGCGGGATATACGAGCAGTACTTC. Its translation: CASSLLGQAENSGIYEQYF.

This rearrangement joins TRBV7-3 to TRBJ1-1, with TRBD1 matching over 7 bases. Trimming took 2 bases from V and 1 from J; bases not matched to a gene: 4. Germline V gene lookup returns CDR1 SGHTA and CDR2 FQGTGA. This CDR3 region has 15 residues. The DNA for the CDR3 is TGTGCCAGCAGCTTACTTAGGACAGGGAACACTGAAGCTTTCTTT. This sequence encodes CASSLLRTGNTEAFF.

Here the CDR3 DNA reads TGTGCCAGCAGCCCGACCGGGACTAGCTACGAGCAGTACTTC. It codes for CASSPTGTSYEQYF. The V call is TRBV7-2, the J call TRBJ2-7, with TRBD2 matching over 8 bases. J gave up 3 bases and V 5 bases, and 6 bases lay outside the gene matches. This CDR3 comprises 14 residues. Looked up from germline, CDR1 is SGHTA and CDR2 is FQGNSA.

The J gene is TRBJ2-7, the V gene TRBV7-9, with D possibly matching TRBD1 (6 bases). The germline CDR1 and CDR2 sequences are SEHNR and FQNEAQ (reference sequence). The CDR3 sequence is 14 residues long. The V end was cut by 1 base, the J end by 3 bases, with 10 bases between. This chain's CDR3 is CASSLGGQVYEQYF. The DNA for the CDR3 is TGTGCCAGCAGCTTAGGGGGACAAGTCTACGAGCAGTACTTC.

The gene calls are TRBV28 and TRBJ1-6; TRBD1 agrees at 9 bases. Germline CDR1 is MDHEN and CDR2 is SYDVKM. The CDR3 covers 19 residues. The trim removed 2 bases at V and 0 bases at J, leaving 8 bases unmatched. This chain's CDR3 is CASSLDLGTGSSYNSPLHF. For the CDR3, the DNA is TGTGCCAGCAGTTTAGATTTAGGGACAGGGAGCTCCTATAATTCACCCCTCCACTTT.

The CDR3 DNA is TGTGCCAGCAGCCCCGATCAGAATTCACCCCTCCACTTT. This gives the protein CASSPDQNSPLHF. V and J are TRBV11-2 and TRBJ1-6; D is unclear. The CDR3 covers 13 residues. Germline-derived CDR1 and CDR2 are SGHAT and FQNNGV. Trimming shortened V by 5 bases and J by 7 bases, and 9 bases separated the two germline ends.

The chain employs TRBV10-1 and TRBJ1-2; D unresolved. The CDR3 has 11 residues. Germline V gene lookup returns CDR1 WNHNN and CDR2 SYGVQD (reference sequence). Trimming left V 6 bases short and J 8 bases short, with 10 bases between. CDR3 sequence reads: CASRTGFGYTF. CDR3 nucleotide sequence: TGCGCCAGCAGGACTGGCTTCGGCTACACCTTC.

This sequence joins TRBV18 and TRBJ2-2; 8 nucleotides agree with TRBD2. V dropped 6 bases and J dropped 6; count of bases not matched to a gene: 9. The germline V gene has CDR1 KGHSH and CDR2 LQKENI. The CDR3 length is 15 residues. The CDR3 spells CASSSTQRESGELFF. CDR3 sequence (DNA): TGTGCCAGCTCGTCTACCCAGCGGGAGTCCGGGGAGCTGTTTTTT.

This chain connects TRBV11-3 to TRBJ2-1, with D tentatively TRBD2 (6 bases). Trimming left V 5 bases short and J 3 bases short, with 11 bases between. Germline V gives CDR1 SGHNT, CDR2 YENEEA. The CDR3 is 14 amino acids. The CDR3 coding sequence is TGTGCCAGCAGCGCCGGGGGTTTCTACAATGAGCAGTTCTTC. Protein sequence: CASSAGGFYNEQFF.

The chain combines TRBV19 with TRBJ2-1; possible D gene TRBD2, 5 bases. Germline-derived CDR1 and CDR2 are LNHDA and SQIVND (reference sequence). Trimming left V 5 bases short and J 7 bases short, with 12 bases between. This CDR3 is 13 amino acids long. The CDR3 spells CASSSFGENEQFF. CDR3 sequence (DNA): TGTGCCAGTAGTTCTTTCGGGGAAAATGAGCAGTTCTTC.

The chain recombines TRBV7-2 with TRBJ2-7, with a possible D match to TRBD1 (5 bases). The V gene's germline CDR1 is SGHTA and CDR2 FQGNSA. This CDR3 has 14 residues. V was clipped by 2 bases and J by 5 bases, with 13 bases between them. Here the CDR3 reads CASSLYQGIDEQYF. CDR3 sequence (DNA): TGTGCCAGCAGCTTATACCAGGGAATAGACGAGCAGTACTTC. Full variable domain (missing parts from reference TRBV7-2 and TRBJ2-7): GAGVSQSPSNKVTEKGKDVELRCDPISGHTALYWYRQSLGQGLEFLIYFQGNSAPDKSGLPSDRFSAERTGGSVSTLTIQRTQQEDSAVYLCASSLYQGIDEQYFGPGTRLTVT.

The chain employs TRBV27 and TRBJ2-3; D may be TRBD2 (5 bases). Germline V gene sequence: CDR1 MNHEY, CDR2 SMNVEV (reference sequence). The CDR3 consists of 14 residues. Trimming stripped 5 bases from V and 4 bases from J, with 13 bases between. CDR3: CASSPTGGPDTQYF. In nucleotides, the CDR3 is TGTGCCAGCAGTCCAACCGGAGGCCCAGATACGCAGTATTTT.

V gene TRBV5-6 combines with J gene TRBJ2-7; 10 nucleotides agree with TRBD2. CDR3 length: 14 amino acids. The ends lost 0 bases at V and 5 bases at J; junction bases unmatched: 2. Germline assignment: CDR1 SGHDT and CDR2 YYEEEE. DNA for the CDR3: TGTGCCAGCAGCTTGGTAGCGGGAGGCAACGAGCAGTACTTC. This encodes CASSLVAGGNEQYF.

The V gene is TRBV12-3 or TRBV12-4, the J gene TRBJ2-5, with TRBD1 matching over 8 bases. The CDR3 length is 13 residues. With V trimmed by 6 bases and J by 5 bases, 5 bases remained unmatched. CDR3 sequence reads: CASRGQDWETQYF. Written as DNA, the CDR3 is TGTGCCAGCAGGGGACAGGATTGGGAGACCCAGTACTTC.

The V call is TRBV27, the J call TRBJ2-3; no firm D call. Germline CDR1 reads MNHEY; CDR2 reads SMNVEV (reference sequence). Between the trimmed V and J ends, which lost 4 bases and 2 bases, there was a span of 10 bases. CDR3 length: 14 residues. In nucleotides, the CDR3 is TGTGCCAGCAGTTACCGTGGCCCCACAGATACGCAGTATTTT. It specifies CASSYRGPTDTQYF.

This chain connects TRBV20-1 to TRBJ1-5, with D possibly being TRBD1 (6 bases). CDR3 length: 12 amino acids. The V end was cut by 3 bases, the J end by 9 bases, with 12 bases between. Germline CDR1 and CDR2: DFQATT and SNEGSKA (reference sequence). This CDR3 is CSASGGAGPQHF. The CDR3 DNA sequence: TGCAGTGCTAGTGGGGGCGCAGGGCCCCAGCATTTT.

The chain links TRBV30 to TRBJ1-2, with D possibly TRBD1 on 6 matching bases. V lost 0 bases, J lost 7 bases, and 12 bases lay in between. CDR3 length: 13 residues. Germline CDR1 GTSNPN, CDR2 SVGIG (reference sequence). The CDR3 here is CAWSVRGALGYTF. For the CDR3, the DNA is TGTGCCTGGAGTGTACGGGGGGCGCTTGGCTACACCTTC.

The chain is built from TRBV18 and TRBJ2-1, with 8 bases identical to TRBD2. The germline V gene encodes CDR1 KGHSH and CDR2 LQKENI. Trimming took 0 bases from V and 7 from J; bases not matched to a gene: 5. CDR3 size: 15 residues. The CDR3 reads CASSPPQRELNEQFF. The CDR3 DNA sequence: TGTGCCAGCTCACCACCCCAGCGGGAGTTAAATGAGCAGTTCTTC.

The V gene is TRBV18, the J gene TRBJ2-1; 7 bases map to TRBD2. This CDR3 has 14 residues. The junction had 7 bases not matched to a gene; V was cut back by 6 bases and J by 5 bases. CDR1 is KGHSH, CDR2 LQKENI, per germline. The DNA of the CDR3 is TGTGCCAGCTCCTCCGGGACTATAAACAATGAGCAGTTCTTC. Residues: CASSSGTINNEQFF.

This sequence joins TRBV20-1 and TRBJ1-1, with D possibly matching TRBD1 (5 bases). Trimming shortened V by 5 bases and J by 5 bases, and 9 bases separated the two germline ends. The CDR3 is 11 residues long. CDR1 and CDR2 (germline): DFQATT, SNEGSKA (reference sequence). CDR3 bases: TGCAGTGCTCGCGGGGGAACTGAAGCTTTCTTT. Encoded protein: CSARGGTEAFF.

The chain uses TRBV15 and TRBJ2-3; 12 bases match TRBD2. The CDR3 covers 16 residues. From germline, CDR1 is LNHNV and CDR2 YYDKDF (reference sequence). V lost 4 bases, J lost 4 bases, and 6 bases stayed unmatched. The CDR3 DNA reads TGTGCCACCAGCACCCGACTAGCGGGAGAAGCAGATACGCAGTATTTT. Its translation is CATSTRLAGEADTQYF.

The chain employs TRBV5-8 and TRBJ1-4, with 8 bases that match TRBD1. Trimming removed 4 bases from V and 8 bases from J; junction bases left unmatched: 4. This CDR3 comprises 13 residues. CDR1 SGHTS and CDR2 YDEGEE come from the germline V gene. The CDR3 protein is CASSRDRGEKLFF. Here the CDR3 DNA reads TGTGCCAGCAGCCGAGACAGGGGCGAAAAACTGTTTTTT.

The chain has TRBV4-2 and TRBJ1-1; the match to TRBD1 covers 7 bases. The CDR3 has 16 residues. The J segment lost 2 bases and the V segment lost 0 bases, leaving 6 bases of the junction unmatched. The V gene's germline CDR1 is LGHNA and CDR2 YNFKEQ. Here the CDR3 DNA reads TGTGCCAGCAGCCAAGATTACCGAGGGGGCAACACTGAAGCTTTCTTT. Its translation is CASSQDYRGGNTEAFF.

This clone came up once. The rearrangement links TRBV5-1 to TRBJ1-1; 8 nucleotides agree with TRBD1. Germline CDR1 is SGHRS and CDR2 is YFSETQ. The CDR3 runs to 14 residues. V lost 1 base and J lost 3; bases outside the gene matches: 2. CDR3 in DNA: TGCGCCAGCAGCTTGCTGACAGGGGACACTGAAGCTTTCTTT. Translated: CASSLLTGDTEAFF.